The clone carrying this T cell receptor (beta chain) was counted ten times or more. Its antigen is currently unknown. V was pared by 5 bases and J by 0 bases, with 6 bases between. This CDR3 is 13 amino acids long. The V gene's germline CDR1 is SGHRS and CDR2 YFSETQ. As processed by the authors: A papillary thyroid cancer distant-metastasis classifier was built from CDR3 differences across clinicopathological groups. TCRdb reassembled clones from the PCR reads with MiXCR. None of the V and J calls come from the authors' own analysis; TCRdb made them. The sample shows about 20,000 clones, 10% to 15% of them seen only once. The data originate from a study of metastatic and nonmetastatic thyroid tumors. Study-level findings and limits: It was reported that TCR beta diversity was significantly higher in malignant thyroid tumors than benign nodules, in blood and tumor.

Each patient went into thyroid surgery without having received any treatment. The sequence was collected from a male donor with papillary thyroid cancer or a benign thyroid nodule (not recorded which). Some clones in this sample may be carry-over from other donors' samples. Sequencing was carried out using blood. The chain employs TRBV5-1 and TRBJ1-5; no firm D call. For the CDR3, the DNA is TGCGCCAGCAGATCTAATAGCAATCAGCCCCAGCATTTT. Its protein product is CASRSNSNQPQHF.